Following are 21 T cell receptor beta chains from one sample sequenced in a study of cytomegalovirus exposure and HLA in healthy donors. Vbeta (60) and Jbeta (13) primers were used in the PCR. TCRdb keeps only in-frame clones here, not all; method: immunoSEQ multiplex PCR. Here the sample spans 85,000 to 100,000 clones, around 80% being singletons. Sequencing was carried out using PBMCs. The source is a man between 60 and 75 years old in good health and CMV-seropositive.

The chain joins TRBV11-3 to TRBJ1-1; a weak D match, TRBD1 (6 bases). Germline V CDR1 and CDR2: SGHNT, YENEEA. The CDR3 sequence is 13 residues long. Trimming left V 5 bases short and J 1 base short, with 8 bases between. The DNA for the CDR3 is TGTGCCAGCAGCCGGGGGGCGAACACTGAAGCTTTCTTT. Residues: CASSRGANTEAFF.

The table lists this clone with a few counts. V usage is TRBV29-1 and J usage is TRBJ1-1, with TRBD1 matching 9 bases. Trimming cost V 7 bases and J 5 bases; bases outside gene matches: 2. The CDR3 runs to 11 residues. Germline CDR1 is SQVTM and CDR2 is ANQGSEA. This chain's CDR3 is CSADRGTEAFF. In nucleotides, the CDR3 is TGCAGCGCGGACAGGGGTACTGAAGCTTTCTTT. Filled out from reference TRBV29-1 and TRBJ1-1, the complete variable domain reads SAVISQKPSRDICQRGTSLTIQCQVDSQVTMMFWYRQQPGQSLTLIATANQGSEATYESGFVIDKFPISRPNLTFSTLTVSNMSPEDSSIYLCSADRGTEAFFGQGTRLTVV.

A remark on this clone: Other DNA sequences in this sample translate to the same CDR3. The chain has TRBV4-1 and TRBJ1-2; D ambiguous. Germline V gene lookup returns CDR1 MGHRA and CDR2 YSYEKL. V lost 4 bases and J 0 bases, leaving 12 bases between the germline ends. This CDR3 spans 15 amino acids. CDR3 in DNA: TGCGCCAGCAGCCTCCCGGGAACCGCTAACTATGGCTACACCTTC. Its protein product is CASSLPGTANYGYTF.

The rearrangement uses TRBV29-1 and TRBJ2-1, with D possibly TRBD1 on 6 matching bases. The CDR3 extends over 16 amino acids. V lost 3 bases, J lost 3 bases, and 18 bases lay in between. CDR1 is SQVTM and CDR2 is ANQGSEA in the germline V gene. As DNA, the CDR3 is TGCAGCGTTGAGAGTTGGTTGGAAGGGGGCTACAATGAGCAGTTCTTC. Its protein is CSVESWLEGGYNEQFF.

J is TRBJ1-5 and V is TRBV30; D perhaps matches TRBD1 (6 bases). Trimming cost V 4 bases and J 6 bases, with 13 bases left between them. The V gene's germline CDR1 is GTSNPN and CDR2 SVGIG (reference sequence). This CDR3 region has 13 residues. The CDR3 region is CAWTQGPSQPQHF. Here the CDR3 DNA reads TGTGCCTGGACACAGGGTCCGAGTCAGCCCCAGCATTTT.

The gene calls are TRBV2 and TRBJ1-2; 11 nucleotides align to TRBD1. Germline V CDR1 and CDR2: SNHLY, FYNNEI. This CDR3 is built from 16 residues. V was clipped by 6 bases and J by 4 bases; unmatched bases: 10. CDR3 in DNA: TGTGCCAGCAGCTACGCCCCGGGACAGGGGGTCTATGGCTACACCTTC. Translated: CASSYAPGQGVYGYTF.

The rearrangement links TRBV2 to TRBJ1-5, with D tentatively TRBD1 (5 bases). Between the trimmed V and J ends, which lost 2 bases and 4 bases, there was a span of 12 bases. The CDR3 extends over 15 amino acids. Looked up from germline, CDR1 is SNHLY and CDR2 is FYNNEI. CDR3 residues: CASSEQGQPNQPQHF. The CDR3 nucleotides are TGTGCCAGCAGTGAACAGGGCCAGCCTAATCAGCCCCAGCATTTT.

This chain links TRBV4-1 with TRBJ1-4; D call uncertain. The V end lost 1 base, the J end lost 0 bases, and 6 bases lay between the germline ends. The CDR3 has 15 residues. Germline CDR1 reads MGHRA; CDR2 reads YSYEKL. The CDR3 DNA is TGCGCCAGCAGCCAAGGAGGAACAACTAATGAAAAACTGTTTTTT. This encodes CASSQGGTTNEKLFF.

The gene calls are TRBV2 and TRBJ1-1; 8 bases map to TRBD1. The germline CDR1 and CDR2 sequences are SNHLY and FYNNEI. J was trimmed by 8 bases and V by 7 bases; bases with no gene match: 9. The CDR3 spans 13 residues. The CDR3 DNA follows: TGTGCCAGCAAACTTCAGGGGGCGGCGGAAGCTTTCTTT. The encoded protein is CASKLQGAAEAFF.

In DNA form, the CDR3 reads TGTGCCAGCAGCTTAACTAGGCCCTACGAGCAGTACTTC. This encodes CASSLTRPYEQYF. The chain uses TRBV7-8 and TRBJ2-7; tentative D call: TRBD2 (5 bases). There are 13 residues in the CDR3. The germline V gene encodes CDR1 SGHVS and CDR2 FQNEAQ. V lost 2 bases and J 2 bases, leaving 7 bases between the germline ends.

This chain connects TRBV18 to TRBJ1-1, with TRBD1 as a possible D gene (5 bases). The V gene lost 3 bases and the J gene lost 1 base, with 12 bases spanning the gap. This CDR3 spans 15 amino acids. CDR1 is KGHSH and CDR2 is LQKENI in the germline V gene. This CDR3 reads CASSPVKGANTEAFF. DNA of the CDR3: TGTGCCAGCTCACCGGTGAAAGGGGCGAACACTGAAGCTTTCTTT.

CDR3 protein: CASSIDAGGETQYF. The CDR3 nucleotides are TGTGCCAGTAGTATTGATGCAGGGGGGGAGACCCAGTACTTC. The chain has TRBV19 and TRBJ2-5, with D tentatively TRBD1 (7 bases). Germline assignment: CDR1 LNHDA and CDR2 SQIVND (reference sequence). This CDR3 contains 14 residues. V was clipped by 3 bases and J by 5 bases, with 13 bases between them. Full variable domain (missing parts from reference TRBV19 and TRBJ2-5): DGGITQSPKYLFRKEGQNVTLSCEQNLNHDAMYWYRQDPGQGLRLIYYSQIVNDFQKGDIAEGYSVSREKKESFPLTVTSAQKNPTAFYLCASSIDAGGETQYFGPGTRLLVL.

CDR3 sequence: CASSPPIQGTPSGFRKDEQYF. Here the CDR3 DNA reads TGTGCCAGCTCACCACCGATACAAGGTACCCCCTCAGGGTTCAGGAAAGACGAGCAGTACTTC. The V call is TRBV18, the J call TRBJ2-7; tentative D call: TRBD1 (5 bases). V was cut by 0 bases and J by 5 bases, with 32 bases left in between. This CDR3 spans 21 amino acids. The germline CDR1 and CDR2 sequences are KGHSH and LQKENI.

V is TRBV5-1 and J is TRBJ1-4; D possibly corresponds to TRBD1 (6 bases). The CDR3 is 13 amino acids. CDR1 and CDR2 (germline): SGHRS, YFSETQ. V was pared by 3 bases and J by 7 bases, with 10 bases between. As DNA, the CDR3 is TGCGCCAGCAGCTACCGGGACACTGAAAAACTGTTTTTT. Its protein product is CASSYRDTEKLFF. The entire variable domain, with the rest obtained from reference TRBV5-1 and TRBJ1-4, is as follows: KAGVTQTPRYLIKTRGQQVTLSCSPISGHRSVSWYQQTPGQGLQFLFEYFSETQRNKGNFPGRFSGRQFSNSRSEMNVSTLELGDSALYLCASSYRDTEKLFFGSGTQLSVL.

This chain links TRBV20-1 with TRBJ2-1; possibly TRBD2 for D (5 bases). Trimming removed 6 bases at V and 6 bases at J, with 9 bases between. This CDR3 comprises 11 residues. Germline values: CDR1 DFQATT, CDR2 SNEGSKA (reference sequence). The CDR3 DNA reads as TGCAGTGCCCCCCGGGGCAATGAGCAGTTCTTC. Amino acid sequence: CSAPRGNEQFF.

The rearrangement links TRBV5-6 to TRBJ1-2; 8 bases agree with TRBD1. Per the germline V gene, CDR1 is SGHDT and CDR2 is YYEEEE. V trimming: 4 bases; J trimming: 8 bases; junction bases outside the gene matches: 16. CDR3 length: 16 amino acids. The CDR3, as DNA: TGTGCCAGCAGCCAGAGGACAGGGCATACAACAGGCGGCTACACCTTC. Translation gives CASSQRTGHTTGGYTF.

V is TRBV5-1 and J is TRBJ2-7; TRBD1 matches 9 bases. Germline CDR1 SGHRS, CDR2 YFSETQ. The junction had 17 bases not matched to a gene; V was cut back by 5 bases and J by 2 bases. There are 18 residues in the CDR3. The DNA for the CDR3 is TGCGCCAGCAGTTACCAAATTCCCGGGACAGGGTCAACCTACGAGCAGTACTTC. Its protein product is CASSYQIPGTGSTYEQYF.

This chain connects TRBV7-9 to TRBJ2-7; D is possibly TRBD2 (5 bases). Germline values: CDR1 SEHNR, CDR2 FQNEAQ (reference sequence). The CDR3 extends over 14 amino acids. V was cut by 5 bases and J by 2 bases, with 13 bases left in between. The CDR3 region has the DNA TGTGCCAGCAGCCCACCCGGGATTACCTACGAGCAGTACTTC. Residues: CASSPPGITYEQYF.

The J gene is TRBJ1-2, the V gene TRBV27; tentative D call: TRBD1 (6 bases). With 5 bases removed from V and 2 bases from J, the gap between germline ends came to 6 bases. Germline V gene sequence: CDR1 MNHEY, CDR2 SMNVEV (reference sequence). The CDR3 runs to 12 residues. The CDR3 here is CASSQGNYGYTF. Here the CDR3 DNA reads TGTGCCAGCAGTCAGGGGAACTATGGCTACACCTTC.

This clone was observed once. The chain couples TRBV2 to TRBJ1-6, with 8 positions matching TRBD1. This CDR3 is built from 16 residues. V was pared by 7 bases and J by 3 bases, with 8 bases of the junction left unmatched. Germline loops: CDR1 SNHLY, CDR2 FYNNEI. CDR3 sequence (DNA): TGTGCCAGCAACGAGCAGGGGGCCTTCTATAATTCACCCCTCCACTTT. It specifies CASNEQGAFYNSPLHF.

Written as DNA, the CDR3 is TGCGCCAGCAGGGTGGGTAGCGGGGGGGCACACAATGAGCAGTTCTTC. This sequence encodes CASRVGSGGAHNEQFF. The V and J genes are TRBV4-1 and TRBJ2-1; 11 bases agree with TRBD2. The CDR3 has 16 residues. V was clipped by 6 bases and J by 5 bases; unmatched bases: 9. CDR1 is MGHRA and CDR2 is YSYEKL in the germline V gene.